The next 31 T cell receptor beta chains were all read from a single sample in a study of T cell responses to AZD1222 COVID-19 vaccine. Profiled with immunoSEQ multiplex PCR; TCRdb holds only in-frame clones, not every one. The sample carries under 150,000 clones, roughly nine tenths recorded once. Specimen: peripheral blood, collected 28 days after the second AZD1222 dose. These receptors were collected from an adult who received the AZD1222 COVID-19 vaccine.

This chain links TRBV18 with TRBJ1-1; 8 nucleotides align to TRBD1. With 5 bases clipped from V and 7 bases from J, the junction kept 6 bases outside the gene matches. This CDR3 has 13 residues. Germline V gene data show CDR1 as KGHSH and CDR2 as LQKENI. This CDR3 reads CASSSGTGNEAFF. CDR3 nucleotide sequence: TGTGCCAGCTCATCTGGGACAGGCAATGAAGCTTTCTTT.

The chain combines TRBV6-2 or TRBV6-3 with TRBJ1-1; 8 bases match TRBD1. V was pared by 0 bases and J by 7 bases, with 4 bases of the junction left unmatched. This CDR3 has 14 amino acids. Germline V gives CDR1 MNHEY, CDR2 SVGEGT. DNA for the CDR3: TGTGCCAGCAGTTACTCGCAGGGGGCTAGTGAAGCTTTCTTT. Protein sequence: CASSYSQGASEAFF.

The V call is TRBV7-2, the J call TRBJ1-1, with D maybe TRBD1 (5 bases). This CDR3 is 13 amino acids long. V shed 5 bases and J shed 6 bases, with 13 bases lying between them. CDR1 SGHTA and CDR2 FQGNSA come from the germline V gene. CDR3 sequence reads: CASSVWGESEAFF. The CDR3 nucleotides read TGTGCCAGCAGCGTGTGGGGGGAATCTGAAGCTTTCTTT.

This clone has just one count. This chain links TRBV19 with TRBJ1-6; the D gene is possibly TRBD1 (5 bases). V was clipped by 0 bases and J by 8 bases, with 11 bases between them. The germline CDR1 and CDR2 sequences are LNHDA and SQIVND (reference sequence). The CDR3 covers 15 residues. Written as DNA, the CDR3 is TGTGCCAGTAGTATAGATGGGACGGCTTATTCACCCCTCCACTTT. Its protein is CASSIDGTAYSPLHF.

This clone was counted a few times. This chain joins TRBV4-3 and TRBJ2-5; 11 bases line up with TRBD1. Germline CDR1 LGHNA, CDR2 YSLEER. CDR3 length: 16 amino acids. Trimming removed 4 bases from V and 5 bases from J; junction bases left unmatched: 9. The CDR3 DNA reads TGCGCCAGCAGCCCCACTGGGACAGGGGGTGGGGAGACCCAGTACTTC. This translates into CASSPTGTGGGETQYF.

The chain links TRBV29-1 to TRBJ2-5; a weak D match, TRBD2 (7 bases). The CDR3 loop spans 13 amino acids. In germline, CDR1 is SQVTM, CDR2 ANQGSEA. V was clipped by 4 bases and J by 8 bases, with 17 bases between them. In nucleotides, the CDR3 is TGCAGCGTTGGGGGGGGCGCTATCGAAACCCAGTACTTC. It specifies CSVGGGAIETQYF.

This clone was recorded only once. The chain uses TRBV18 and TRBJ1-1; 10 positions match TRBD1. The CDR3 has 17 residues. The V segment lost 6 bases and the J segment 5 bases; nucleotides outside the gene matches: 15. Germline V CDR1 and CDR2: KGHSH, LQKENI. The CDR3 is CASSPAGQGVRRTEAFF. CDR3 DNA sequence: TGTGCCAGCTCCCCCGCCGGACAGGGGGTGAGAAGGACTGAAGCTTTCTTT.

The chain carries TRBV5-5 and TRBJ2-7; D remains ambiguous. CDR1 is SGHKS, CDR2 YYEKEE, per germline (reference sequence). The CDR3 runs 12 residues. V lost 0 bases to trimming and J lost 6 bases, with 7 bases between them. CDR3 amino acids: CASSLVPREQYF. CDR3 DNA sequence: TGTGCCAGCAGCTTGGTCCCACGCGAGCAGTACTTC.

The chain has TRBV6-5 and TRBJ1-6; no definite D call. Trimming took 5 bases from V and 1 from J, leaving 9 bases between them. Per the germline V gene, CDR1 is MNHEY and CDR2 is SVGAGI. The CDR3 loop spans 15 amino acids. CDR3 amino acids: CASSKGSSYNSPLHF. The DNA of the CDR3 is TGTGCCAGCAGTAAGGGCTCGTCCTATAATTCACCCCTCCACTTT.

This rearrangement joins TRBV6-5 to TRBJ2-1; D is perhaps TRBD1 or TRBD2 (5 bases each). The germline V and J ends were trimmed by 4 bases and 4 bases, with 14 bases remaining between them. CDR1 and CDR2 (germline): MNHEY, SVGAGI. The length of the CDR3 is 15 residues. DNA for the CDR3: TGTGCCAGCAGTTCCCAGGGCCTAGCTTACAATGAGCAGTTCTTC. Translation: CASSSQGLAYNEQFF.

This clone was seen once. CDR3 DNA sequence: TGTGCCAGCAACTCGTTTGCCAGCGGGGCCGGTACCGGGGAGCTGTTTTTT. This translates into CASNSFASGAGTGELFF. The rearrangement links TRBV7-2 to TRBJ2-2; 7 bases fit TRBD2. Germline values: CDR1 SGHTA, CDR2 FQGNSA. V lost 7 bases to trimming and J lost 5 bases; unmatched junction nucleotides: 16. CDR3 size: 17 residues.

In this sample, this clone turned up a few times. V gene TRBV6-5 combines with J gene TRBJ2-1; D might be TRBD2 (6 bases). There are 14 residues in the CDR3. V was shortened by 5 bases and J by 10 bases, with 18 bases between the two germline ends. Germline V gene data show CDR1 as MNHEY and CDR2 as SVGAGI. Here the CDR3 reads CASSPTLSGDEQFF. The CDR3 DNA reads TGTGCCAGCAGTCCGACCCTCTCGGGGGACGAGCAGTTCTTC.

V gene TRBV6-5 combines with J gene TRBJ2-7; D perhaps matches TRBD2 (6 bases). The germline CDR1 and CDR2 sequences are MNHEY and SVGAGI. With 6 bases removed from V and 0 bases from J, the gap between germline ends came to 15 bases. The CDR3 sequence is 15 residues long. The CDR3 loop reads CASSSISGSSYEQYF. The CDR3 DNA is TGTGCCAGCAGCTCTATTAGCGGCAGCTCCTACGAGCAGTACTTC.

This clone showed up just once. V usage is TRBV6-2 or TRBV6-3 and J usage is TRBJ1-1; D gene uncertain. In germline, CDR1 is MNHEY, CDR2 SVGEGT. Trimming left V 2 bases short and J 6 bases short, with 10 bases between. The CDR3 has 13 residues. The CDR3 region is CASSYRQLAEAFF. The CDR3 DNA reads TGTGCCAGCAGTTACCGTCAATTGGCTGAAGCTTTCTTT.

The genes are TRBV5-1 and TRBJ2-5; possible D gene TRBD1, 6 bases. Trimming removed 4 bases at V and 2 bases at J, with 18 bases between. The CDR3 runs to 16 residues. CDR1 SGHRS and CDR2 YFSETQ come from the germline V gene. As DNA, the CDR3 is TGCGCCAGCAGCCAGACCCCTGGACAGCGACAAGAGACCCAGTACTTC. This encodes CASSQTPGQRQETQYF.

The CDR3 sequence is CASSLGQGAYEQYV. In DNA form, the CDR3 reads TGTGCCAGCAGCTTAGGACAGGGGGCCTACGAGCAGTACGTC. The gene calls are TRBV7-2 and TRBJ2-7; 9 bases match TRBD1. The V segment lost 1 base and the J segment 2 bases; nucleotides outside the gene matches: 0. The V gene's germline CDR1 is SGHTA and CDR2 FQGNSA. The CDR3 loop spans 14 amino acids.

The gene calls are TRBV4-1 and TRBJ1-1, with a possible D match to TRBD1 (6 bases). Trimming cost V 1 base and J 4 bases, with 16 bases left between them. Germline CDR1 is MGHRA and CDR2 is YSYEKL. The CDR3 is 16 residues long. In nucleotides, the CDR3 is TGCGCCAGCAGCCAAGGGGACACCCACACCATCACTGAAGCTTTCTTT. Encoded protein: CASSQGDTHTITEAFF.

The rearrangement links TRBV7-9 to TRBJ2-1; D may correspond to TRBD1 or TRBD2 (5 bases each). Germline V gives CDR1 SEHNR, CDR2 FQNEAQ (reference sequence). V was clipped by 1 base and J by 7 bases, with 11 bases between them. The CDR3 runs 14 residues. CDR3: CASSLGGLGNEQFF. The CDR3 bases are TGTGCCAGCAGCTTAGGGGGGTTGGGGAATGAGCAGTTCTTC.

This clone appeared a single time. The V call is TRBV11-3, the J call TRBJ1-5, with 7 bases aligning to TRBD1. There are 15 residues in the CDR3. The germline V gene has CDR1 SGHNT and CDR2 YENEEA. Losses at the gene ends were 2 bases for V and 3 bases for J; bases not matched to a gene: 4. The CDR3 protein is CASSLSGTDNQPQHF. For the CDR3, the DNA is TGTGCCAGCAGCTTATCCGGGACAGACAATCAGCCCCAGCATTTT.

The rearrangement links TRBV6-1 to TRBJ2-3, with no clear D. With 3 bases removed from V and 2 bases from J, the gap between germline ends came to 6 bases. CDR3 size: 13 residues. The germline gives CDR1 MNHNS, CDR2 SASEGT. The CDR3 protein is CASSDGDTDTQYF. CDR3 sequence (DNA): TGTGCCAGCAGTGACGGTGACACAGATACGCAGTATTTT.

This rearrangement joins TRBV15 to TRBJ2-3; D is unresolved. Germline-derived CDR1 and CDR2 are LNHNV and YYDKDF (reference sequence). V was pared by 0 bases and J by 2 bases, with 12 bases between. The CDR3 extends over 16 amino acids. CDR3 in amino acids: CATSRDYQTPTDTQYF. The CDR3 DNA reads TGTGCCACCAGCAGAGATTATCAAACTCCCACAGATACGCAGTATTTT.

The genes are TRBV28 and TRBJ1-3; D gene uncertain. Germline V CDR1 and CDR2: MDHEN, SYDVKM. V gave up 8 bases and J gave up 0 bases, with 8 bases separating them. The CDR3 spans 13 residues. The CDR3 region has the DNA TGTGCCAGCCCCGATGGCTCTGGAAACACCATATATTTT. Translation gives CASPDGSGNTIYF. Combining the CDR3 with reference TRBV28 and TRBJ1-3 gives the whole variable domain DVKVTQSSRYLVKRTGEKVFLECVQDMDHENMFWYRQDPGLGLRLIYFSYDVKMKEKGDIPEGYSVSREKKERFSLILESASTNQTSMYLCASPDGSGNTIYFGEGSWLTVV.

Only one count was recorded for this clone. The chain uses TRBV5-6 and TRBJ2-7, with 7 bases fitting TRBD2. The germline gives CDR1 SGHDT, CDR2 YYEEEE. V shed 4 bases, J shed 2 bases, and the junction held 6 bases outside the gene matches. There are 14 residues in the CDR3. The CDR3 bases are TGTGCCAGCAGCCCTAGCGGTTACCCCTACGAGCAGTACTTC. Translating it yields CASSPSGYPYEQYF.

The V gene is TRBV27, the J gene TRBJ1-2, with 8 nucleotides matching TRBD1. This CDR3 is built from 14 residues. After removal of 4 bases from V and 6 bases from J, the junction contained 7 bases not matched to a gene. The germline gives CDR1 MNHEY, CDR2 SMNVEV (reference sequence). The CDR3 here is CASSSRQGLNGYTF. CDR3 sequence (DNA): TGTGCCAGCAGTTCGAGACAGGGGTTGAATGGCTACACCTTC.

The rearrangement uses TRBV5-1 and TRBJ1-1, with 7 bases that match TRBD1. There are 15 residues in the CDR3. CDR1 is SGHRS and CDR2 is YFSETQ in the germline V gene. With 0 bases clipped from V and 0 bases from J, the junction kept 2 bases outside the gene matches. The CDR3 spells CASSLGGTVNTEAFF. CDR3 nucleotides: TGCGCCAGCAGCTTGGGCGGGACAGTGAACACTGAAGCTTTCTTT.

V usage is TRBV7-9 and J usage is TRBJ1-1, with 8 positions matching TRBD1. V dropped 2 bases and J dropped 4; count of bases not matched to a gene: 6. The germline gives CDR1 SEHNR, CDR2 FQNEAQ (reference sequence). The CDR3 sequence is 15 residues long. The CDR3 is CASSLPGQGITEAFF. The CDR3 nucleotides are TGTGCCAGCAGCTTACCAGGACAGGGAATCACTGAAGCTTTCTTT.

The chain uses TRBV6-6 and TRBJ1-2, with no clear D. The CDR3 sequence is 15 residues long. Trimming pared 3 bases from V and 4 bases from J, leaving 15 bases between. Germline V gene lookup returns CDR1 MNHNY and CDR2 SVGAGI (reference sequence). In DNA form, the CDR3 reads TGTGCCAGCAGTTATGACGGCGAGACTTCCTATGGCTACACCTTC. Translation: CASSYDGETSYGYTF.

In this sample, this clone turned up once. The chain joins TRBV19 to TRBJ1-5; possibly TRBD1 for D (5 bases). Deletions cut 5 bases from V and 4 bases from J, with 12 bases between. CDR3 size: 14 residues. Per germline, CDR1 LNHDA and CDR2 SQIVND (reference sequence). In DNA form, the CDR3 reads TGTGCCAGTAGTCCGGGACGTAGAAATCAGCCCCAGCATTTT. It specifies CASSPGRRNQPQHF.

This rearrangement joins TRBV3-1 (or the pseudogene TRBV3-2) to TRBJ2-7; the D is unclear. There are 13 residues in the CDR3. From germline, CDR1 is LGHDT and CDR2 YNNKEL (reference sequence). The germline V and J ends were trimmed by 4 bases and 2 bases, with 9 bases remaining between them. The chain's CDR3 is CASSPQLTYEQYF. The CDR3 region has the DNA TGTGCCAGCAGCCCACAACTAACCTACGAGCAGTACTTC.

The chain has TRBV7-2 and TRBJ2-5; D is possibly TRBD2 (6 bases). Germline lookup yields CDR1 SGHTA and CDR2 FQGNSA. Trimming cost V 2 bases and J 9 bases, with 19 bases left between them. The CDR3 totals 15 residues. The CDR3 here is CASSLRSSAGGSQYF. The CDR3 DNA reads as TGTGCCAGCAGCTTAAGGTCCTCAGCGGGCGGGTCCCAGTACTTC.

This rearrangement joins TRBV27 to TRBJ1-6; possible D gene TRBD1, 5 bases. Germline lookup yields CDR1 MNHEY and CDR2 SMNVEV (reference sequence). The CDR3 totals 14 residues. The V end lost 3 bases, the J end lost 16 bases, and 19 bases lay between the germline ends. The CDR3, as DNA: TGTGCCAGCAGTTTGTCTGTTTTGAACAGGCGGCTCCACTTT. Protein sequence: CASSLSVLNRRLHF.